This TCR beta chain was sequenced during a study of T-cell memory formation after mild COVID-19. Turning to the study itself: In these data, TCR clusters were largely donor specific.

This clonotype has a count of ten or more. TCRdb ran MiXCR on the 5' RACE reads and lists one entry per CDR3 protein. In the table there are under 350,000 distinct CDR3 sequences, about 17% of which are singletons. V lost 6 bases and J 8 bases, leaving 10 bases between the germline ends. The CDR3 has 12 residues. The germline V gene has CDR1 MGHRA and CDR2 YSYEKL. Sequencing used PBMCs or a T cell subset sorted from them (not recorded which). The V and J genes are TRBV4-1 and TRBJ1-4; D uncertain. This clonotype originated in a man between 18 and 29 years old who had mild COVID-19 (a few samples of this study predate the infection). Cell type and time point are not known. In nucleotides, the CDR3 is TGCGCCAGCAGGGGGTGGATGGAAAAACTGTTTTTT. Protein product: CASRGWMEKLFF.